Described below is a single T cell receptor beta chain sequence and its context. Antigen: not known. The sample originates from a study of CD8 T cells in ankylosing spondylitis. The study's findings and limits: Within ankylosing spondylitis blood, a TCR beta motif made up of roughly eight highly homologous variants appeared to be characteristic. Within peripheral blood, clones linked to disease were CD8+ and relatively rare. Some motif variants were previously reported in reactive arthritis synovial fluid and blood.

Quantitative 5'-RACE was performed with molecular barcodes, and it yielded the TCR beta libraries. MiXCR, applied by TCRdb to the 5' RACE reads, yields one record per CDR3 protein. Among around 770,000 distinct CDR3 sequences listed, roughly 12% were seen once. The V end was cut by 4 bases, the J end by 6 bases, with 13 bases between. From germline, CDR1 is DFQATT and CDR2 SNEGSKA (reference sequence). The CDR3 sequence is 13 residues long. The TCR sequence derives from a male donor with ankylosing spondylitis. The sequenced material came from blood, either unsorted or a sorted T cell fraction (not recorded which). V gene TRBV20-1 combines with J gene TRBJ2-1; D uncertain. The CDR3: CSAIVDAVNEQFF. The CDR3 DNA reads as TGCAGTGCTATCGTCGATGCCGTCAATGAGCAGTTCTTC.